This T cell receptor beta chain was recovered during a study of radiotherapy plus CTLA-4 blockade in lung cancer. Study-level results: Strongest reported response predictors: early blood clone changes and post-radiation interferon-beta.

The ends lost 3 bases at V and 0 bases at J; junction bases unmatched: 4. From germline, CDR1 is SGHTA and CDR2 FQGNSA. This CDR3 has 16 amino acids. Profiling relied on immunoSEQ multiplex PCR, and the TCRdb table lists in-frame clones only, not all of them. The sample carries around 70,000 clones, around 81% recorded once. About this clone itself: The antigen remains undetermined.

The J gene is TRBJ1-3, the V gene TRBV7-2, with 8 bases aligning to TRBD1. The sample in question was peripheral blood, obtained from a patient treated with radiotherapy plus ipilimumab. The source is a human donor with non-small cell lung cancer who had a partial response to radiotherapy plus ipilimumab. Written as DNA, the CDR3 is TGTGCCAGCAGCTTCACCGGGACAGGCTCTGGAAACACCATATATTTT. Its translation is CASSFTGTGSGNTIYF.